This passage covers 8 T cell receptor beta chains from one sample sequenced in a study of blood T cell repertoires in COVID-19 (dated by TCRdb to the early 2020s). The library was prepared using the immunoSEQ multiplex PCR assay. Sourced from immuneACCESS, this table was stored by TCRdb with only in-frame sequences that have V and J called. A share of the clones is absent; for the studies checked, an unresolved V gene accounts for under half, and the remainder has no known explanation. The sample data list fewer than 500,000 clones, and 81% of these were observed just once. The ten largest account for about 1.2% of the sample. Material: peripheral blood. Source of these receptors: a human donor with acute or convalescent COVID-19. The donor label of this sample is uncertain.

The chain couples TRBV28 to TRBJ2-7; perhaps TRBD2 as D (5 bases). The CDR3 has 12 residues. V dropped 0 bases and J dropped 6 bases, with 6 bases sitting between them. Germline V gene sequence: CDR1 MDHEN, CDR2 SYDVKM. The CDR3 region is CASSLWSGEQYF. The CDR3 DNA reads as TGTGCCAGCAGTTTATGGAGCGGCGAGCAGTACTTC.

This clone has just one count. The rearrangement joins TRBV18 to TRBJ1-4; the D gene is possibly TRBD1 (5 bases). Germline V CDR1 and CDR2: KGHSH, LQKENI. Trimming took 6 bases from V and 5 from J, leaving 10 bases between them. The CDR3 loop spans 13 amino acids. The CDR3 reads CASSHAGNEKLFF. The DNA of the CDR3 is TGTGCCAGCTCCCACGCAGGGAATGAAAAACTGTTTTTT.

This clone has only one observation. J is TRBJ1-4 and V is TRBV15; 7 bases are shared with TRBD1. The CDR3 sequence is 17 residues long. J lost 3 bases, V lost 7 bases, and 14 bases had no gene match. Germline V gene sequence: CDR1 LNHNV, CDR2 YYDKDF (reference sequence). Written as DNA, the CDR3 is TGTGCCACCACCGACAACTTCAGGGGGACAGCTAATGAAAAACTGTTTTTT. Its translation is CATTDNFRGTANEKLFF.

The rearrangement links TRBV6-5 to TRBJ1-3, with a possible D match to TRBD1 (5 bases). From germline, CDR1 is MNHEY and CDR2 SVGAGI. The CDR3 spans 14 residues. Between the trimmed V and J ends, which lost 5 bases and 7 bases, there was a span of 15 bases. In DNA, the CDR3 is TGTGCCAGCAGTCGACACCGGGAGGGGAACACCATATATTTT. Translated, it gives CASSRHREGNTIYF.

V usage is TRBV7-9 and J usage is TRBJ2-1; D is unresolved. Germline CDR1 reads SEHNR; CDR2 reads FQNEAQ (reference sequence). The CDR3 is 16 amino acids. V lost 4 bases and J lost 9, with 22 bases in between. CDR3: CASSSTNDSLGVEQFF. In DNA form, the CDR3 reads TGTGCCAGCAGCTCTACTAACGACTCCCTAGGTGTTGAGCAGTTCTTC.

This clone was seen once. V is TRBV6-6 and J is TRBJ2-7, with 7 bases fitting TRBD2. Per germline, CDR1 MNHNY and CDR2 SVGAGI (reference sequence). Losses at the gene ends were 5 bases for V and 3 bases for J; bases not matched to a gene: 1. CDR3 length equals 12 residues. The CDR3 DNA sequence: TGTGCCAGCAGTACGGGGGGCTACGAGCAGTACTTC. It codes for CASSTGGYEQYF.

The V and J genes are TRBV30 and TRBJ2-7; 9 bases are shared with TRBD2. Germline V gene lookup returns CDR1 GTSNPN and CDR2 SVGIG (reference sequence). The CDR3 runs 13 residues. V gave up 7 bases and J gave up 9 bases; unmatched junction bases: 13. The CDR3 DNA reads TGTGCCTTTGTACTCAGGGGACTAGCAGGGCAGTACTTC. Translating gives CAFVLRGLAGQYF.

This chain uses TRBV3-1 (or the pseudogene TRBV3-2) with TRBJ2-2; D is perhaps TRBD2 (6 bases). V dropped 6 bases and J dropped 5 bases, with 19 bases sitting between them. The CDR3 runs 16 residues. Germline V CDR1 and CDR2: LGHDT, YNNKEL (reference sequence). The CDR3 protein is CASSSVGGRPTGELFF. The CDR3 region has the DNA TGTGCCAGCAGTTCCGTTGGGGGGAGGCCTACCGGGGAGCTGTTTTTT.